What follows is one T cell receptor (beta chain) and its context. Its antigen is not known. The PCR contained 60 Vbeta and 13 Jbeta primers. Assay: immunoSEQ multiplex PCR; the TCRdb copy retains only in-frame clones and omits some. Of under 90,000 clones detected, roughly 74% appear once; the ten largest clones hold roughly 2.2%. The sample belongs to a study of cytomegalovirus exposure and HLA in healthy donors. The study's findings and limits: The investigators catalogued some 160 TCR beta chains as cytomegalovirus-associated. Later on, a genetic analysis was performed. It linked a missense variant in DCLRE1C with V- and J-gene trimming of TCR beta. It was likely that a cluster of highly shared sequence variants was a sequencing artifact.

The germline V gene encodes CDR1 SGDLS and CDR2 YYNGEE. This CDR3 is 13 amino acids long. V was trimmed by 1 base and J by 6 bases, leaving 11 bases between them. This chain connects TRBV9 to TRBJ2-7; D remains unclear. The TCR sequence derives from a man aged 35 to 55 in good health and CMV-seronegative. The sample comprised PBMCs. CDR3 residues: CASSVTPGSEQYF. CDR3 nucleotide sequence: TGTGCCAGCAGCGTAACCCCGGGTTCCGAGCAGTACTTC.